This note documents a single T cell receptor (beta chain) sequence. Its antigen is not yet known. One base away there is no much larger clone; base qualities are not given. Its CDR3 holds 13 amino acids, cysteine through phenylalanine. Solely the CDR3 DNA is kept, with 39 bases framed from the first base. From a lookup of the germline V gene, CDR1 and CDR2 are SNHLY and FYNNEI. V lost 8 bases and J lost 3 bases; the stretch between them is 13 bases long. The method behind the library was the immunoSEQ multiplex PCR assay. As for how the authors treated the data: To diagnose cytomegalovirus status from the catalog of TCR beta chain sequences, a statistical classification framework was built. The source is immuneACCESS, and TCRdb retained only in-frame sequences with V and J called. Part of the clones is not carried over; for the studies checked, unresolved V genes explain less than half of this, and the remainder is unexplained. V, J and clone size reflect that table, while D and trimming were determined from the DNA. This sample comprises approximately 160,000 clones, about 85% of them detected only once. The leading ten clones occupy about 2.3% of the sample.

These data belong to a study of cytomegalovirus exposure and HLA in healthy donors (dated by TCRdb to 2016 to 2017). For the study in its entirety: According to a later analysis, one platform produced both the roughly 130 validation repertoires and the roughly 640 repertoires of the first cohort. To predict cytomegalovirus infection status, the study combined high-throughput TCR immunosequencing, statistical association of individual TCRs with disease status, and machine learning. Besides the first cohort of about 730 subjects, a separate validation cohort made up of roughly 120 different subjects was used. The study aimed to test whether cataloging public T cell receptors could reveal signatures of past pathogen exposure.

The donors belonged to the validation cohort of around 130 subjects, which was separate from the roughly 700-subject first cohort. General findings and caveats noted by the study authors: In both the original and validation cohorts, the classifier was reported to diagnose cytomegalovirus status with high specificity and sensitivity. Of the cluster scores, around 95% were above 0 in a later analysis, which found that TCRs clustered in the first cohort also tended to co-occur in the 120 or so validation repertoires. Most TCR sequences were seen in very few donors, while some public TCRs were found in many individuals. A few of the identified cytomegalovirus-associated TCR beta chains were confirmed in vitro to be specific for cytomegalovirus antigens. A total of 150 or so TCR beta chains were listed by the study as associated with cytomegalovirus. It was suggested by the authors that the approach could potentially be generalized to other disease states and immunological phenotypes. A later analysis lacked HLA typing for the validation cohort, so it scored co-occurrence in that cohort across all 110 or so repertoires.

Sequencing input: PBMCs. This clonotype was sampled from a man aged 30-40 years in good health and CMV-seropositive. Recombination linked TRBV2 to TRBJ1-1; the D gene is perhaps TRBD1, on 6 matching bases. The CDR3 protein sequence reads: CASGIQGYTEAFF. Read as DNA, the sequence is TGTGCCAGCGGGATACAGGGTTACACTGAAGCTTTCTTT.